This T cell receptor (beta chain) was recorded in a study of early T cells in non-severe SARS-CoV-2 infection. Study findings and constraints: VDJdb-based annotation leaned toward anti-spike CD8 responses and missed private and CD4 specificities.

TCRdb recomputed calls from the 5' RACE reads with MiXCR, one row per CDR3 protein. The sample has 30,000 to 40,000 distinct CDR3 sequences, 9% seen once. J gave up 5 bases and V 5 bases, and 5 bases lay outside the gene matches. The CDR3 is made up of 13 amino acids. CDR1 and CDR2 from the germline V gene are KGHSH and LQKENI. In this sample, this clonotype turned up a few times. Its target is unknown. The sequence was obtained from an adult who was a healthcare worker with PCR-confirmed SARS-CoV-2 infection or an uninfected control (not recorded which). Sequenced sample: whole blood. This chain joins TRBV18 and TRBJ2-5, with 7 bases matching TRBD2. CDR3 in amino acids: CASSTTGGETQYF. For the CDR3, the DNA is TGTGCCAGCTCAACTACCGGGGGGGAGACCCAGTACTTC.